Detailed here is one T cell receptor beta chain. Its antigen remains unknown. The sample is drawn from a study of radiotherapy plus CTLA-4 blockade in lung cancer. It was focal radiation plus CTLA-4 blockade with ipilimumab that patients with chemo-refractory metastatic non-small-cell lung cancer received. Study-level points and caveats: Researchers report tumor-derived TCR clones expanding in blood after radiotherapy plus ipilimumab. Early shifts in blood T cell clones, with interferon-beta, reportedly predicted response best.

CDR1 and CDR2 from the germline V gene are SGHTS and YDEGEE. Germline trimming cut 5 bases from V and 8 bases from J; bases unmatched to any gene: 8. The CDR3 consists of 13 residues. Sequencing used immunoSEQ multiplex PCR; TCRdb keeps in-frame clones, though not all of them. This sample has tens of thousands of clones, with about 83% found just once. The receptor was derived from a human donor with non-small cell lung cancer whose response to radiotherapy plus ipilimumab could not be evaluated. The J gene is TRBJ1-2, the V gene TRBV5-8; 8 bases are a match to TRBD1. The starting material was peripheral blood, obtained from a patient treated with radiotherapy plus ipilimumab. CDR3 in DNA: TGTGCCAGCAGGAGGACAGGGACAGGCGGCTACACCTTC. This translates into CASRRTGTGGYTF.